The 8 T cell receptor beta chains reported below all come from one sample, sequenced in a study of shared clonotypes between healthy human individuals. This table comes from immunoSEQ multiplex PCR, and its TCRdb copy is limited to in-frame clones, with some not included. The table includes 2.3 million or so clones, 80% to 95% detected once. The material sequenced was naive CD4+ T cells from PBMCs. Subset described: CD45RA+ positively selected. These receptors were obtained from a man aged 18-30 years in good health. Some clones in this sample may be carry-over from other donors' samples.

The chain employs TRBV5-1 and TRBJ2-7; D may be TRBD1 (6 bases). CDR3 length equals 15 residues. CDR1 and CDR2 from the germline V gene are SGHRS and YFSETQ. Trimming removed 4 bases from V and 6 bases from J, with 20 bases in between. CDR3: CASSPVGQRTSEQYF. The CDR3 bases are TGCGCCAGCAGCCCCGTAGGACAGCGGACCTCCGAGCAGTACTTC.

The J gene is TRBJ2-5, the V gene TRBV5-1; 7 bases align to TRBD2. Trimming took 4 bases from V and 5 from J; bases not matched to a gene: 11. Germline CDR1 SGHRS, CDR2 YFSETQ. The CDR3 is 15 amino acids. The CDR3 nucleotides are TGCGCCAGCAGCCTGGGAGGGTATGTTGTGGAGACCCAGTACTTC. Its translation is CASSLGGYVVETQYF.

The chain uses TRBV7-9 and TRBJ2-1; 7 nucleotides align to TRBD1. Germline V gene sequence: CDR1 SEHNR, CDR2 FQNEAQ (reference sequence). V was clipped by 5 bases and J by 3 bases; unmatched bases: 7. There are 15 residues in the CDR3. CDR3 in amino acids: CASSPPTGNYNEQFF. CDR3 coding DNA: TGTGCCAGCAGCCCCCCGACAGGGAACTACAATGAGCAGTTCTTC.

The gene calls are TRBV7-3 and TRBJ2-7, with TRBD2 matching over 7 bases. Trimming took 0 bases from V and 0 from J; bases not matched to a gene: 11. Germline CDR1 is SGHTA and CDR2 is FQGTGA. The CDR3 has 18 residues. In DNA form, the CDR3 reads TGTGCCAGCAGCTTAACGATTTTTAGCGGGTGGAGCTCCTACGAGCAGTACTTC. Its protein product is CASSLTIFSGWSSYEQYF.

This clone was counted a single time. V usage is TRBV28 and J usage is TRBJ2-6, with no clear D. V lost 2 bases to trimming and J lost 3 bases, with 8 bases between them. The CDR3 consists of 15 residues. Germline loops: CDR1 MDHEN, CDR2 SYDVKM. The CDR3 loop reads CASSLMGGGANVLTF. The DNA for the CDR3 is TGTGCCAGCAGTTTAATGGGTGGTGGGGCCAACGTCCTGACTTTC.

J is TRBJ2-4 and V is TRBV27; 13 bases are shared with TRBD2. J gave up 6 bases and V 5 bases, and 4 bases lay outside the gene matches. CDR3 size: 15 residues. Germline V gene sequence: CDR1 MNHEY, CDR2 SMNVEV (reference sequence). The CDR3 protein is CASSVWTSGRNIQYF. CDR3 DNA sequence: TGTGCCAGCAGTGTCTGGACTAGCGGGAGAAACATTCAGTACTTC.

V and J are TRBV5-4 and TRBJ1-1; D is perhaps TRBD1 (6 bases). The CDR3 spans 15 residues. The germline gives CDR1 SGHNT, CDR2 YYREEE (reference sequence). Trimming shortened V by 1 base and J by 0 bases, and 10 bases separated the two germline ends. The CDR3 loop reads CASSLPGHLNTEAFF. The CDR3 bases are TGTGCCAGCAGCTTGCCGGGACACTTGAACACTGAAGCTTTCTTT.

This chain's CDR3 is CASSSLKGADTIYEQYF. CDR3 DNA sequence: TGTGCCAGCAGCTCCTTAAAGGGGGCAGACACAATCTACGAGCAGTACTTC. The chain combines TRBV7-6 with TRBJ2-7; 7 bases fit TRBD1. The V segment lost 4 bases and the J segment 3 bases; nucleotides outside the gene matches: 15. Looked up from germline, CDR1 is SGHVS and CDR2 is FNYEAQ. The CDR3 contains 17 residues. Full variable domain (rest looked up from reference TRBV7-6 and TRBJ2-7): GAGVSQSPRYKVTKRGQDVALRCDPISGHVSLYWYRQALGQGPEFLTYFNYEAQQDKSGLPNDRFSAERPEGSISTLTIQRTEQRDSAMYRCASSSLKGADTIYEQYFGPGTRLTVT.